This T cell receptor (beta chain) originates from a study of shared clonotypes between healthy human individuals. Study background: A couple of women and three men aged 18 to 49 made up the donors.

Naive CD8 cells comprised CD45RO-negative, CCR7-positively selected cells, excluding terminally differentiated effector memory CD45RA+ cells. In its sample, this clone was seen once. The antigen remains undetermined. CDR1 is LNHNV and CDR2 is YYDKDF in the germline V gene (reference sequence). The CDR3 is made up of 17 amino acids. Between the trimmed V and J ends, which lost 0 bases and 6 bases, there was a span of 21 bases. Researchers ran the assay at a deep level. In the authors' workflow: ImmunoSEQ output held junction-only sequences without quality scores, so filtering differed. Here immunoSEQ multiplex PCR was the method, and the copy in TCRdb shows in-frame clones only, minus some. Clonal size and the V and J genes are those of that table, whereas D and trimming came from the DNA. The table includes around 600,000 clones, approximately 95% detected once. Study-wide points: Since donors were few, the genetic and exposure-history diversity represented was limited.

The sequencing sample was made of naive CD8+ T cells sorted from blood. J is TRBJ2-7 and V is TRBV15, with TRBD2 as a possible D gene (6 bases). The sequence was obtained from a woman aged 25-40 years in good health. The CDR3, as DNA: TGTGCCACCAGCAGAGAGACTCCGGGACTCCCAGCCCTCGAGCAGTACTTC. Protein product: CATSRETPGLPALEQYF. The entire variable domain, with the rest obtained from reference TRBV15 and TRBJ2-7, is as follows: DAMVIQNPRYQVTQFGKPVTLSCSQTLNHNVMYWYQQKSSQAPKLLFHYYDKDFNNEADTPDNFQSRRPNTSFCFLDIRSPGLGDTAMYLCATSRETPGLPALEQYFGPGTRLTVT.